A single sample gave rise to the 29 T cell receptor beta chains below, sequenced in a study of T cell repertoires in cytomegalovirus infection (dated by TCRdb to between 2019 and 2020). The sequencing machine was an Illumina HiSeq 1500. TCRdb's own reprocessing of the public reads used fastp at Q25 and MiXCR and kept productive beta chains. Each entry is one CDR3 protein sequence, shown with its most common DNA and genes. For this sample the table gives roughly 100,000 distinct CDR3 sequences, of which over 40% were detected only once. The top ten clones comprise roughly 70% of the sample. These receptors lack a known antigen. What the treatment or condition label conveys for this sample: in vitro stimulation with specific CMV peptide epitopes to enrich CMV-specific T cells. Material: CD8+ T cells from cultured PBMCs, obtained from culture after CMV antigen stimulation. Receptor source: a human donor in good health (CMV status not recorded). Some clones in this sample may be carry-over from other donors' samples.

In this sample, this clonotype turned up a few times. The gene calls are TRBV12-3 or TRBV12-4 and TRBJ2-5; no firm D call. The V gene lost 5 bases and the J gene lost 8 bases, with 18 bases spanning the gap. The CDR3 has 14 amino acids. The CDR3 nucleotides are TGTGCCAGCAGTCCTACTCGACACCAAGGCACCCAGTACTTC. It translates to CASSPTRHQGTQYF.

This CDR3 reads CAISEERAGATLKGNEQFF. In DNA form, the CDR3 reads TGTGCCATCAGTGAGGAGCGAGCGGGGGCCACCCTAAAAGGGAATGAGCAGTTCTTC. The J gene is TRBJ2-1, the V gene TRBV10-3, with TRBD2 matching over 8 bases. The CDR3 totals 19 residues. Germline V CDR1 and CDR2: ENHRY, SYGVKD. J gave up 7 bases and V 2 bases, and 19 bases lay outside the gene matches.

This chain connects TRBV28 to TRBJ1-5; D call uncertain. The CDR3 is 13 residues long. Germline V lookup: CDR1 MDHEN, CDR2 SYDVKM. Trimming took 3 bases from V and 5 from J, leaving 8 bases between them. The CDR3 is CASSLIPDQPQHF. CDR3 in DNA: TGTGCCAGCAGTTTGATCCCAGATCAGCCCCAGCATTTT.

The chain uses TRBV12-3 or TRBV12-4 and TRBJ2-1; TRBD2 matches at 11 bases. The J segment lost 9 bases and the V segment lost 5 bases, leaving 9 bases of the junction unmatched. CDR3 size: 15 residues. The CDR3 protein is CASSAPGLAVSEQFF. The CDR3 nucleotides are TGTGCCAGCAGTGCTCCGGGACTAGCGGTTAGTGAGCAGTTCTTC.

For the CDR3, the DNA is TGTGCCAGCAGCCCTACAGGGGGCGCAAAGGGTACTACCTACGAGCAGTACTTC. It translates to CASSPTGGAKGTTYEQYF. The rearrangement links TRBV12-3 or TRBV12-4 to TRBJ2-7, with TRBD1 identical over 9 bases. The CDR3 runs to 18 residues. V lost 6 bases to trimming and J lost 2 bases; unmatched junction nucleotides: 17.

In its sample, this clonotype was seen many times. V and J are TRBV7-2 and TRBJ1-6, with D unclear. Trimming took off 2 bases at V and 6 bases at J, with 11 bases between the two ends. Germline loops: CDR1 SGHTA, CDR2 FQGNSA. CDR3 length: 15 amino acids. Here the CDR3 reads CASSLQVTLNSPLHF. CDR3 in DNA: TGTGCCAGCAGCTTACAGGTTACTCTTAATTCACCCCTCCACTTT.

On this clonotype: This may stem from a read error, because a much larger clone lies one nucleotide away. The genes are TRBV10-3 and TRBJ2-7; 8 positions agree with TRBD2. J gave up 3 bases and V 10 bases, and 17 bases lay outside the gene matches. The CDR3 loop spans 16 amino acids. CDR1 is ENHRY, CDR2 SYGVKD, per germline. CDR3 nucleotide sequence: TGTGCCACCCTCGAAGGACCGGGGGGGCCATTCTACGAGCAGTACTTC. It yields the protein CATLEGPGGPFYEQYF.

This clonotype was detected many times. V is TRBV2 and J is TRBJ1-2; D possibly corresponds to TRBD1 (5 bases). Trimming stripped 7 bases from V and 4 bases from J, with 16 bases between. CDR3 length: 14 amino acids. Germline V gives CDR1 SNHLY, CDR2 FYNNEI. Here the CDR3 DNA reads TGTGCCAGCAAAGGGGCGCAATCAGGCTATGGCTACACCTTC. Translation: CASKGAQSGYGYTF.

This clonotype was recorded only once. Here the CDR3 DNA reads TGTGCCAGCAGCGTAGGGACCCCCGGATACAATGAGCAGTTCTTC. It specifies CASSVGTPGYNEQFF. The chain has TRBV9 and TRBJ2-1; D remains ambiguous. The CDR3 consists of 15 residues. CDR1 is SGDLS and CDR2 is YYNGEE in the germline V gene. Trimming cost V 0 bases and J 4 bases, with 11 bases left between them.

V usage is TRBV12-3 or TRBV12-4 and J usage is TRBJ1-6, with D possibly TRBD1 on 6 matching bases. The V end was cut by 2 bases, the J end by 5 bases, with 13 bases between. The CDR3 loop spans 16 amino acids. In DNA form, the CDR3 reads TGTGCCAGCAGTTTATGGGCAGGGGACCATAATTCACCCCTCCACTTT. Translated, it gives CASSLWAGDHNSPLHF.

This clonotype showed up just a few times. The chain recombines TRBV14 with TRBJ2-3; TRBD1 aligns across 7 bases. The V segment lost 5 bases and the J segment 2 bases; nucleotides outside the gene matches: 7. Germline CDR1 SGHDN, CDR2 FVKESK. The CDR3 totals 15 residues. The CDR3 DNA sequence: TGTGCCAGCAGCACCCGGGACAGCTACACAGATACGCAGTATTTT. This gives the protein CASSTRDSYTDTQYF.

Regarding this clonotype: One end of the junction does not line up with germline, which may come from a read error. The CDR3 DNA follows: TGTGTCAGTAGTATAGATCGTGGGACAGGGGACAATGAGCAGTTCTTC. This sequence encodes CVSSIDRGTGDNEQFF. The chain joins TRBV19 to TRBJ2-1, with TRBD1 matching 10 bases. CDR3 length equals 16 residues. Germline CDR1 LNHDA, CDR2 SQIVND (reference sequence).

This clonotype has just one count. The DNA is omitted, as the CDR3 cannot be located on it reliably, and the CDR3 follows TCRdb's listing. The chain links TRBV12-3 or TRBV12-4 to TRBJ2-3; TRBD2 reflects the table's D call only, with no check against the DNA. The CDR3 length is 16 residues, termini included. CDR3 protein: CASSILGLAGNSTQYF.

The gene calls are TRBV7-3 and TRBJ2-3; 8 bases are shared with TRBD2. CDR1 is SGHTA and CDR2 is FQGTGA in the germline V gene. The junction had 6 bases not matched to a gene; V was cut back by 5 bases and J by 5 bases. The CDR3 has 14 amino acids. CDR3 sequence (DNA): TGTGCCAGCAGCGGCGGGGGGCCGGGAGATACGCAGTATTTT. Encoded protein: CASSGGGPGDTQYF.

The rearrangement joins TRBV19 to TRBJ1-2, with 8 bases fitting TRBD1. The CDR3 extends over 17 amino acids. CDR1 and CDR2 from the germline V gene are LNHDA and SQIVND (reference sequence). V shed 5 bases and J 4 bases; nucleotides not matched to a gene: 15. CDR3 protein: CASSLRQGTLPTYGYTF. The CDR3 region has the DNA TGTGCCAGTAGTTTACGACAGGGGACTCTTCCCACCTATGGCTACACCTTC.

V gene TRBV4-1 combines with J gene TRBJ1-5; no clear D gene. With 5 bases removed from V and 0 bases from J, the gap between germline ends came to 8 bases. This CDR3 spans 14 amino acids. Per germline, CDR1 MGHRA and CDR2 YSYEKL. CDR3 sequence (DNA): TGCGCCAGCAGCGGGGAGTTTAGCAATCAGCCCCAGCATTTT. It codes for CASSGEFSNQPQHF.

The CDR3 spells CASSLDDLRNTEAFF. For the CDR3, the DNA is TGTGCCAGCAGCTTGGACGACTTACGAAACACTGAAGCTTTCTTT. The chain employs TRBV7-6 and TRBJ1-1; no firm D call. The V end was cut by 3 bases, the J end by 2 bases, with 13 bases between. Germline V gene lookup returns CDR1 SGHVS and CDR2 FNYEAQ. The length of the CDR3 is 15 residues.

V usage is TRBV19 and J usage is TRBJ1-1; the D gene is possibly TRBD1 (5 bases). V was trimmed by 3 bases and J by 8 bases, leaving 13 bases between them. There are 13 residues in the CDR3. The V gene's germline CDR1 is LNHDA and CDR2 SQIVND (reference sequence). In DNA form, the CDR3 reads TGTGCCAGTAGTATTTACCAGGGCGGCGAAGCTTTCTTT. It encodes CASSIYQGGEAFF.

CDR3 DNA: TGTGCCAGTAGTATAGATCGGCAGCGCCTCGATGGCTACACCTTC. This codes for CASSIDRQRLDGYTF. This chain connects TRBV19 to TRBJ1-2, with D uncertain. There are 15 residues in the CDR3. CDR1 and CDR2 from the germline V gene are LNHDA and SQIVND (reference sequence). V lost 0 bases to trimming and J lost 6 bases, with 14 bases between them. The full variable domain, completed using reference TRBV19 and TRBJ1-2, is DGGITQSPKYLFRKEGQNVTLSCEQNLNHDAMYWYRQDPGQGLRLIYYSQIVNDFQKGDIAEGYSVSREKKESFPLTVTSAQKNPTAFYLCASSIDRQRLDGYTFGSGTRLTVV.

This clonotype has only a few counts. This sequence joins TRBV25-1 and TRBJ2-5; 7 nucleotides agree with TRBD2. V shed 7 bases, J shed 5 bases, and the junction held 7 bases outside the gene matches. The CDR3 contains 13 residues. Germline V gene lookup returns CDR1 MGHDK and CDR2 SYGVNS. CDR3 in DNA: TGTGCCAGCACGCCGGGGGGTAAGGAGACCCAGTACTTC. Its translation: CASTPGGKETQYF.

This chain links TRBV12-3 or TRBV12-4 with TRBJ1-2, with 7 positions matching TRBD1. The CDR3 extends over 13 amino acids. The V segment lost 6 bases and the J segment 6 bases; nucleotides outside the gene matches: 7. CDR3 in amino acids: CASRPGGYDGYTF. Here the CDR3 DNA reads TGTGCCAGCAGACCAGGGGGGTATGATGGCTACACCTTC.

The rearrangement joins TRBV7-9 to TRBJ2-1; TRBD1 might be the D (5 bases). V lost 5 bases to trimming and J lost 9 bases, with 14 bases between them. The length of the CDR3 is 13 residues. The germline gives CDR1 SEHNR, CDR2 FQNEAQ (reference sequence). CDR3 sequence reads: CASSGRRGIEQFF. Here the CDR3 DNA reads TGTGCCAGCAGCGGAAGAAGGGGCATTGAGCAGTTCTTC.

Only one count was recorded for this clonotype. The chain is built from TRBV12-3 or TRBV12-4 and TRBJ2-2; 11 bases line up with TRBD2. J was trimmed by 0 bases and V by 6 bases; bases with no gene match: 0. CDR3 length: 15 residues. The chain's CDR3 is CASRGLAANTGELFF. CDR3 nucleotides: TGTGCCAGCAGGGGACTAGCGGCGAACACCGGGGAGCTGTTTTTT.

The chain employs TRBV4-2 and TRBJ2-5; 7 bases align to TRBD2. Trimming took 4 bases from V and 5 from J; bases not matched to a gene: 10. In germline, CDR1 is LGHNA, CDR2 YNFKEQ. CDR3 length equals 15 residues. CDR3 DNA sequence: TGTGCCAGCAGCCCAAAAAGTGAGGGAGGGGAGACCCAGTACTTC. Translating it yields CASSPKSEGGETQYF.

The CDR3 DNA sequence: TGTGCCAGCAGTTTTGGCGGTTTTTCTGGCTACACCTTC. It encodes CASSFGGFSGYTF. This chain connects TRBV28 to TRBJ1-2; D unresolved. Germline loops: CDR1 MDHEN, CDR2 SYDVKM. The CDR3 totals 13 residues. The V end was cut by 3 bases, the J end by 7 bases, with 12 bases between.

V gene TRBV7-4 combines with J gene TRBJ2-1; maybe TRBD1 (5 bases). The CDR3 sequence is 17 residues long. V lost 5 bases to trimming and J lost 2 bases, with 19 bases between them. In germline, CDR1 is SGHVT, CDR2 SQSDAQ. This chain's CDR3 is CASSPRGHLDTYNEQFF. DNA of the CDR3: TGTGCCAGCAGCCCTAGGGGCCACCTTGATACCTACAATGAGCAGTTCTTC.

V usage is TRBV3-1 and J usage is TRBJ2-7, with D hard to call. There are 13 residues in the CDR3. With 4 bases removed from V and 3 bases from J, the gap between germline ends came to 10 bases. Germline V gene data show CDR1 as LGHDT and CDR2 as YNNKEL (reference sequence). The CDR3 protein is CASSPTSFYEQYF. The CDR3 coding sequence is TGTGCCAGCAGCCCCACGAGCTTCTACGAGCAGTACTTC.

This clonotype was seen only a few times. This chain links TRBV7-8 with TRBJ1-1; D unclear. Trimming removed 6 bases at V and 7 bases at J, with 15 bases between. The length of the CDR3 is 13 residues. Germline V CDR1 and CDR2: SGHVS, FQNEAQ. The CDR3: CASSPAAMDEAFF. Written as DNA, the CDR3 is TGTGCCAGCAGTCCCGCTGCAATGGATGAAGCTTTCTTT.

This chain joins TRBV12-3 or TRBV12-4 and TRBJ2-1; 7 bases match TRBD1. This CDR3 region has 14 residues. Trimming took 7 bases from V and 3 from J; bases not matched to a gene: 6. The CDR3 nucleotides are TGTGCCAGCACCTCAAGGGACAGCTACAATGAGCAGTTCTTC. This codes for CASTSRDSYNEQFF.